This T cell receptor beta chain was sequenced in a study of T cells in Graves' hyperthyroidism and ophthalmopathy. Amplified regions were TCR beta CDR3 sequences from RNA transcripts. In the first-round RT-PCR of the TCR CDR3, the HTBI primer set was used. TCRdb independently ran MiXCR on the multiplex PCR reads; one entry per CDR3 protein. This table holds under 550,000 distinct CDR3 sequences, roughly 15% found once. This clonotype was detected many times. This CDR3 contains 12 residues. Germline CDR1 is MNHNS and CDR2 is SASEGT. V dropped 3 bases and J dropped 8 bases, with 7 bases sitting between them.

The rearrangement links TRBV6-1 to TRBJ1-4, with D unclear. This receptor was obtained from a woman aged 18-29 years with Graves' hyperthyroidism. The sequenced material came from blood. CDR3 DNA: TGTGCCAGCAGTGATATCGGGGAAAAACTGTTTTTT. The encoded protein is CASSDIGEKLFF.